The next 8 T cell receptor beta chains were all read from a single sample in a study of blood T cells in healthy people across ages. The second PCR ran roughly 7 to 12 cycles with a sample-barcoded 5' primer and J-beta primers. TCRdb ran MiXCR on the 5' RACE reads and lists one entry per CDR3 protein. The repertoire includes more than 550,000 distinct CDR3 sequences, about 24% of them detected once, and roughly 22% sits in the top ten. Sequencing was carried out using blood. These receptors were obtained from a man between 65 and 85 years old in good health.

This clonotype showed up just a few times. This sequence joins TRBV3-1 and TRBJ2-3, with D maybe TRBD2 (6 bases). The CDR3 covers 15 residues. CDR1 is LGHDT and CDR2 is YNNKEL in the germline V gene (reference sequence). Deletions cut 5 bases from V and 2 bases from J, with 14 bases between. CDR3 nucleotide sequence: TGTGCCAGCAGCGTCTCGCGGGGCAACACAGATACGCAGTATTTT. Translated: CASSVSRGNTDTQYF.

This chain uses TRBV6-2 or TRBV6-3 with TRBJ1-1; TRBD1 is a possible D gene (6 bases). The germline V gene has CDR1 MNHEY and CDR2 SVGEGT. The CDR3 totals 16 residues. V lost 3 bases and J 7 bases, leaving 21 bases between the germline ends. The CDR3 DNA follows: TGTGCCAGCAGTTATGAGGTAGTGGGGGCCAGCCGTGAAGCTTTCTTT. The encoded protein is CASSYEVVGASREAFF.

This clonotype appeared a few times. The chain joins TRBV10-3 to TRBJ2-7, with TRBD1 as a possible D gene (5 bases). The germline V gene has CDR1 ENHRY and CDR2 SYGVKD. V was pared by 2 bases and J by 7 bases, with 12 bases between. The CDR3 length is 13 residues. CDR3 region: CAISELQAREQYF. CDR3 DNA: TGTGCCATCAGTGAGCTACAGGCCCGGGAGCAGTACTTC.

Only a few counts were recorded for this clonotype. The chain combines TRBV2 with TRBJ2-3; D remains unclear. The CDR3 consists of 9 residues. The germline CDR1 and CDR2 sequences are SNHLY and FYNNEI. V lost 7 bases and J lost 8, with 4 bases in between. This chain's CDR3 is CASKATQYF. For the CDR3, the DNA is TGTGCCAGCAAGGCTACGCAGTATTTT.

The rearrangement joins TRBV7-2 to TRBJ2-2; TRBD1 matches at 7 bases. The germline V gene encodes CDR1 SGHTA and CDR2 FQGNSA. V lost 3 bases to trimming and J lost 5 bases; unmatched junction nucleotides: 3. The CDR3 runs 14 residues. The DNA for the CDR3 is TGTGCCAGCAGCTTCTCCAGGGGGACCGGGGAGCTGTTTTTT. Amino acids: CASSFSRGTGELFF.

This chain uses TRBV18 with TRBJ2-4; D may be TRBD2 (5 bases). The V end lost 1 base, the J end lost 4 bases, and 11 bases lay between the germline ends. The CDR3 sequence is 15 residues long. Per the germline V gene, CDR1 is KGHSH and CDR2 is LQKENI. The CDR3 coding sequence is TGTGCCAGCTCACCACAGACGGGAAGGAAAAACATTCAGTACTTC. It translates to CASSPQTGRKNIQYF.

The genes are TRBV9 and TRBJ2-4; 10 bases agree with TRBD1. CDR1 is SGDLS and CDR2 is YYNGEE in the germline V gene. The CDR3 length is 16 residues. With V trimmed by 4 bases and J by 0 bases, 4 bases remained unmatched. CDR3 sequence: CASSLRDRGAKNIQYF. CDR3 coding DNA: TGTGCCAGCAGCTTACGGGACAGGGGAGCCAAAAACATTCAGTACTTC.

The V call is TRBV12-3 or TRBV12-4, the J call TRBJ2-7, with TRBD2 matching over 12 bases. The J call may be incorrect, as the DNA end agrees better with TRBJ2-1. This CDR3 region has 16 residues. The CDR3 region has the DNA TGTGCCAGCAGACCTAGCGGGGGGGCCATTCGTCCTGAGCAGTTCTTC. The encoded protein is CASRPSGGAIRPEQFF.